This TCR beta chain derives from a study of human T cells and chemical hapten exposure. About the research overall: TCR yields per sample varied mostly from small pooled library volume differences.

The time point was: pre-sensitization, week 0. As for treatment: therapeutic diphenylcyclopropenone sensitization with weekly scalp DPC. TCRdb re-called the RACE reads through MiXCR, storing one row per CDR3 protein. Here the sample spans around 350,000 distinct CDR3 sequences, over 5% being singletons. This clonotype has just a few counts. The CDR3 runs to 15 residues. Between the trimmed V and J ends, which lost 2 bases and 2 bases, there was a span of 8 bases. The germline V gene encodes CDR1 SGHRS and CDR2 YFSETQ. The sequences come from whole blood, collected in connection with sensitization to the hapten diphenylcyclopropenone (DPC). This sequence joins TRBV5-1 and TRBJ2-6; D not certain. The origin of this receptor is a woman aged 18-29 years with alopecia areata. Some clones in this sample may be carry-over from other donors' samples. CDR3 sequence: CASSLSIPGANVLTF. The CDR3 coding sequence is TGCGCCAGCAGCTTATCGATTCCTGGGGCCAACGTCCTGACTTTC.